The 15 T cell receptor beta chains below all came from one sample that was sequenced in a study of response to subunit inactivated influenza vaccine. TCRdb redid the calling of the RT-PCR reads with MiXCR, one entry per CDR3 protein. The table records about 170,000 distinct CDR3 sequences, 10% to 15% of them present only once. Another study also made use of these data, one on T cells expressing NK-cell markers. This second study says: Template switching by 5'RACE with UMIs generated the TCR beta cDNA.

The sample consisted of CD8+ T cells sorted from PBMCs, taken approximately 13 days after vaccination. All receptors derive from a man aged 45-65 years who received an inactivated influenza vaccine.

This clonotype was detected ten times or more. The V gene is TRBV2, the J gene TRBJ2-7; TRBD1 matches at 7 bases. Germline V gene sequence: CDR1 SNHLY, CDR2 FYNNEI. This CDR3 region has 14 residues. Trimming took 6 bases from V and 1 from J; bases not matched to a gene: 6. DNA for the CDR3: TGTGCCAGCAGCCCGACAGGGTCGTCCTACGAGCAGTACTTC. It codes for CASSPTGSSYEQYF.

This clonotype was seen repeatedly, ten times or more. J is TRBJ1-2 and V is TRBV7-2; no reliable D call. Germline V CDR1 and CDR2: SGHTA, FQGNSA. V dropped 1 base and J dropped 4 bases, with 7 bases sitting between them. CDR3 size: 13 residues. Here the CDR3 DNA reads TGTGCCAGCAGCTTAGTGGCTACCTATGGCTACACCTTC. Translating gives CASSLVATYGYTF.

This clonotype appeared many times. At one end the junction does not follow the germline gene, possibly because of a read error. The CDR3 protein is CASSPGPRGEETQYF. The CDR3 nucleotides are TGTGCTAGCAGCCCGGGGCCTCGTGGGGAAGAGACCCAGTACTTC. The chain recombines TRBV7-7 with TRBJ2-5; the D gene could be TRBD1 or TRBD2 (5 bases each). Germline V lookup: CDR1 SSHAT, CDR2 FNYEAQ (reference sequence). This CDR3 region has 15 residues.

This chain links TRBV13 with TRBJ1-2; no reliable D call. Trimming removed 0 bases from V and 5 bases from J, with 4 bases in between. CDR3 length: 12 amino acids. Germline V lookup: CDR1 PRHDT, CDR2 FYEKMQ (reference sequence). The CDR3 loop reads CASSLGLYGYTF. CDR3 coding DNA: TGTGCCAGCAGCTTAGGCCTTTATGGCTACACCTTC. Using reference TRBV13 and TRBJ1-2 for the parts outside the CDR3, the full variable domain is AAGVIQSPRHLIKEKRETATLKCYPIPRHDTVYWYQQGPGQDPQFLISFYEKMQSDKGSIPDRFSAQQFSDYHSELNMSSLELGDSALYFCASSLGLYGYTFGSGTRLTVV.

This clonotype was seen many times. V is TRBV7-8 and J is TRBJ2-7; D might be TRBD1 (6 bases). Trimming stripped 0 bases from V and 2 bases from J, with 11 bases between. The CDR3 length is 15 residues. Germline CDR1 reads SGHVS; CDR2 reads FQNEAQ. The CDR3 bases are TGTGCCAGCAGCTTAGCGACAGGAGAAACCTACGAGCAGTACTTC. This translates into CASSLATGETYEQYF.

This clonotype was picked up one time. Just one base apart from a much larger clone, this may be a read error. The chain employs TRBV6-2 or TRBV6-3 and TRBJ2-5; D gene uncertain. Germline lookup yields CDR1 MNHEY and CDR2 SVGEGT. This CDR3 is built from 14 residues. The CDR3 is CASSYEDGQGTQYF. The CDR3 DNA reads TGTGCCAGCAGTTACGAGGACGGCCAAGGGACCCAGTACTTC.

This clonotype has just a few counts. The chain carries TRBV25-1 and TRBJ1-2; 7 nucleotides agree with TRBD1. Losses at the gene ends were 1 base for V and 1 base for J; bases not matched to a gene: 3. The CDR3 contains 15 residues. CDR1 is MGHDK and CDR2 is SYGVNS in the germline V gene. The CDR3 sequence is CASSESTGNNYGYTF. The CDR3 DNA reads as TGTGCCAGCAGTGAATCGACAGGGAATAACTATGGCTACACCTTC.

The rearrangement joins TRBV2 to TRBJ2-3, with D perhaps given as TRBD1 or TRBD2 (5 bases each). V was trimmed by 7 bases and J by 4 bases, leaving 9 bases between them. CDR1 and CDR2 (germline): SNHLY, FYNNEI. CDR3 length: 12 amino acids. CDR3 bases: TGTGCCAGCATAAGAGGGGCAGATACGCAGTATTTT. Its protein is CASIRGADTQYF.

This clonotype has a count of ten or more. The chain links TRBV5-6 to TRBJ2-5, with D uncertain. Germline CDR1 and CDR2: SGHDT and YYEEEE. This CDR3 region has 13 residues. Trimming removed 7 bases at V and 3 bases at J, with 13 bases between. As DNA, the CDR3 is TGTGCCAGCGCAAGAAGTATGGAAGAGACCCAGTACTTC. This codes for CASARSMEETQYF.

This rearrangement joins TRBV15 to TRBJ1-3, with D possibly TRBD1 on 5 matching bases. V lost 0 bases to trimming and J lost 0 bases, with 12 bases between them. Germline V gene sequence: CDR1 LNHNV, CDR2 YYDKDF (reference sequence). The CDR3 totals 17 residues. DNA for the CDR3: TGTGCCACCAGCAGAGATGGGGCAGGACTCTCTGGAAACACCATATATTTT. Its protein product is CATSRDGAGLSGNTIYF.

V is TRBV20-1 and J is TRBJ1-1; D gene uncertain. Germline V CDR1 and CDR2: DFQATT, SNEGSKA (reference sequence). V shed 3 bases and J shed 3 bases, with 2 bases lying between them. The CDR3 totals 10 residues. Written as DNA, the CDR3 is TGCAGTGCTAGGGACACTGAAGCTTTCTTT. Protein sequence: CSARDTEAFF.

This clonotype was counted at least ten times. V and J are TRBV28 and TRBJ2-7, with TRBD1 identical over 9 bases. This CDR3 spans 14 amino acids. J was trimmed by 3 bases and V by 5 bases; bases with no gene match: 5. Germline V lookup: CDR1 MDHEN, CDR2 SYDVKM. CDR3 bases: TGTGCCAGCAGTGGTCCGGGACAGGGCTACGAGCAGTACTTC. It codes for CASSGPGQGYEQYF.

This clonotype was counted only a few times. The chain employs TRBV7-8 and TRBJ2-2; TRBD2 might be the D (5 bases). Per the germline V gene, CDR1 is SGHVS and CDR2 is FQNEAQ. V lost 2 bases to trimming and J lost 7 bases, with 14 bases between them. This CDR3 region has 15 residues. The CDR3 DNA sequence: TGTGCCAGCAGCTTATGGCAGGCGGGTGGCGGGGAGCTGTTTTTT. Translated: CASSLWQAGGGELFF.

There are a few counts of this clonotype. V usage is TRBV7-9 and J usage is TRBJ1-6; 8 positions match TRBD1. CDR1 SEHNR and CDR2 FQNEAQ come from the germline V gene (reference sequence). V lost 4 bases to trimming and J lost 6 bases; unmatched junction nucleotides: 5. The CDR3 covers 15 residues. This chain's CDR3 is CASSSDRGFNSPLHF. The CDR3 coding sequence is TGTGCCAGCAGCTCCGACAGGGGATTTAATTCACCCCTCCACTTT.

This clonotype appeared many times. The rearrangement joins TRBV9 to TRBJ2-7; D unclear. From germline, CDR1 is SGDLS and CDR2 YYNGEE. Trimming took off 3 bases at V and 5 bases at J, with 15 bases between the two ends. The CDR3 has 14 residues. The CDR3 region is CASSAGPLGNEQYF. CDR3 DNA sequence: TGTGCCAGCAGCGCCGGTCCCCTCGGCAACGAGCAGTACTTC.